These 4 T cell receptor beta chains were sequenced from one sample in a study of T cell responses to AZD1222 COVID-19 vaccine. The table came from immunoSEQ multiplex PCR; TCRdb's copy has only in-frame clones and leaves some out. The data show more than 250,000 clones, 90% to 95% seen once. The material was peripheral blood, obtained on day 0 of AZD1222 vaccination. The receptors here all came from an adult in good health.

The CDR3 region is CASLQGRNTEAFF. CDR3 DNA: TGTGCCAGCTTACAGGGGCGGAACACTGAAGCTTTCTTT. This chain links TRBV18 with TRBJ1-1; 7 bases are a match to TRBD1. CDR3 length: 13 amino acids. The J segment lost 1 base and the V segment lost 7 bases, leaving 3 bases of the junction unmatched. In germline, CDR1 is KGHSH, CDR2 LQKENI.

The chain links TRBV28 to TRBJ2-7; 9 positions agree with TRBD2. The V segment lost 6 bases and the J segment 2 bases; nucleotides outside the gene matches: 8. CDR1 and CDR2 from the germline V gene are MDHEN and SYDVKM. The CDR3 runs 15 residues. The CDR3, as DNA: TGTGCCAGCAGGCAGACTAGCGGTTATCCCTACGAGCAGTACTTC. Amino acid sequence: CASRQTSGYPYEQYF.

This clone was counted once. The rearrangement links TRBV28 to TRBJ2-7, with 7 bases fitting TRBD1. The CDR3 contains 13 residues. Germline CDR1 is MDHEN and CDR2 is SYDVKM. V was clipped by 8 bases and J by 4 bases; unmatched bases: 8. The CDR3: CASRQGVAYEQYF. DNA of the CDR3: TGTGCCAGCCGGCAGGGGGTGGCGTACGAGCAGTACTTC.

V usage is TRBV5-1 and J usage is TRBJ2-1; D remains ambiguous. Trimming left V 0 bases short and J 7 bases short, with 8 bases between. The CDR3 has 13 residues. Germline V gene lookup returns CDR1 SGHRS and CDR2 YFSETQ. CDR3 bases: TGCGCCAGCAGCTTGGCCTATATTAATGAGCAGTTCTTC. Residues: CASSLAYINEQFF.